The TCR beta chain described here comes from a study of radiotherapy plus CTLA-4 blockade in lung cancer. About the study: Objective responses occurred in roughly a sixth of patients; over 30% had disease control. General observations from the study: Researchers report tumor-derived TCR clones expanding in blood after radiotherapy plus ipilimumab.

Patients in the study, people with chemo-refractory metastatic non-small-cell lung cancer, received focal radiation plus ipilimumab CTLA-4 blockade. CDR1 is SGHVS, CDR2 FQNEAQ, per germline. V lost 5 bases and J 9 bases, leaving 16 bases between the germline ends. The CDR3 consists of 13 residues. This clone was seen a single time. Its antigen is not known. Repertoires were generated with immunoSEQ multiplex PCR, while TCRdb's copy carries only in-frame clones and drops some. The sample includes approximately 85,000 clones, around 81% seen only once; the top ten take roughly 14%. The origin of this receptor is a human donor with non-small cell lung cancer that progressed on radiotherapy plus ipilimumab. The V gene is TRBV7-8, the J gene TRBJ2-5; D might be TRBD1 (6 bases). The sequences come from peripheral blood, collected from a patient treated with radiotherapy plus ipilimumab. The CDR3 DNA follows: TGTGCCAGCAGCGGTACAGGGCATGAGGCCCAGTACTTC. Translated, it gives CASSGTGHEAQYF.